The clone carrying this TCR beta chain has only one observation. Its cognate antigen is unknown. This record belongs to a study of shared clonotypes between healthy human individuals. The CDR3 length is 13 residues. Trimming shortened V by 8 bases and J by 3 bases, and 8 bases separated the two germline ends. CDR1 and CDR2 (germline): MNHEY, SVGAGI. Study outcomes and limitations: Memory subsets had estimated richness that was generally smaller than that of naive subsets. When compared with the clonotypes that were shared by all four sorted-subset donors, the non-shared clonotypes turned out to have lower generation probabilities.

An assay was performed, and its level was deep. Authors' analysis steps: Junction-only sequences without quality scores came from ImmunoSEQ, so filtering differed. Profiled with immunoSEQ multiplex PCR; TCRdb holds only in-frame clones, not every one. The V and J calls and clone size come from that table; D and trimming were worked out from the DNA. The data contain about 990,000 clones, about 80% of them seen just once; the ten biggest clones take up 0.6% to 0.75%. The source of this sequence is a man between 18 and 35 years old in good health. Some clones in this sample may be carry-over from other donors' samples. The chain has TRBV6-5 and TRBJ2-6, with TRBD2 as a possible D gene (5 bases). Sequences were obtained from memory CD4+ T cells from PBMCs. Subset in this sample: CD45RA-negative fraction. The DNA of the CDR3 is TGTGCCAGCGGGAGTAATGGGGCCAACGTCCTGACTTTC. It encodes CASGSNGANVLTF.